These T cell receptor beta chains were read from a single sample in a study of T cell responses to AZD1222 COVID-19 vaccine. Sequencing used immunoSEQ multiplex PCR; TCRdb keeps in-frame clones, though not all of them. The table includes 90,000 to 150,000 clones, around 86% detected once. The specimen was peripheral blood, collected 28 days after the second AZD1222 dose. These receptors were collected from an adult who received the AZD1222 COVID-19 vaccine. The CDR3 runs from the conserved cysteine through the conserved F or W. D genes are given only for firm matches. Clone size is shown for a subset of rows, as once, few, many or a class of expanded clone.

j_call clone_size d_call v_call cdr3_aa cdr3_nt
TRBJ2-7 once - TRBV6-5 CASSYRDIRDEQYF TGTGCCAGCAGTTACCGGGACATAAGGGACGAGCAGTACTTC
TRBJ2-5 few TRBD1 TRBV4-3 CASSQGVTGVLETQYF TGCGCCAGCAGCCAAGGAGTAACAGGGGTACTCGAGACCCAGTACTTC
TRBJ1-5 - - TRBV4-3 CASSQSVGGVGNQPQHF TGCGCCAGCAGCCAATCCGTTGGGGGGGTTGGCAATCAGCCCCAGCATTTT
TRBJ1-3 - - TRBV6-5 CASSYSRTGNTIYF TGTGCCAGCAGTTACTCGAGGACTGGAAACACCATATATTTT
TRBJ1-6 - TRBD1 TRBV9 CASSVAGQGVFALHF TGTGCCAGCAGCGTAGCGGGACAGGGAGTCTTTGCCCTCCACTTT
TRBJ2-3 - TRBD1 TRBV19 CALRDRGTDTQYF TGTGCCCTCAGGGACAGGGGCACAGATACGCAGTATTTT
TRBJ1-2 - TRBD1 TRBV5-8 CASSPGQGSYGYTF TGTGCCAGCAGCCCGGGACAGGGATCCTATGGCTACACCTTC
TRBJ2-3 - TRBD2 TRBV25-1 CASSAYTSVTSTDTQYF TGTGCCAGCAGTGCCTACACTAGCGTCACTAGCACAGATACGCAGTATTTT
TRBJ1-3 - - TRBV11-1 CASSFGAGNTIYF TGTGCCAGCAGCTTTGGGGCCGGAAACACCATATATTTT
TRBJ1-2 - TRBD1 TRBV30 CAWSTGGGYGYTF TGTGCCTGGAGTACAGGGGGCGGCTATGGCTACACCTTC
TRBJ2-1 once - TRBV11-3 CASSRASRKNEQFF TGTGCCAGCAGCCGAGCTAGTAGGAAGAATGAGCAGTTCTTC
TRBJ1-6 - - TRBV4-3 CASSRGGAWSPLHF TGCGCCAGCAGCCGCGGGGGCGCATGGTCACCCCTCCACTTT
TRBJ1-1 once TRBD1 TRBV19 CASSLGQGWITEAFF TGTGCCAGTAGTCTAGGACAGGGGTGGATCACTGAAGCTTTCTTT
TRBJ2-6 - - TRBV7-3 CASIYGWFWSGANVLTF TGTGCCAGCATCTACGGCTGGTTTTGGTCTGGGGCCAACGTCCTGACTTTC
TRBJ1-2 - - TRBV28 CASSSTGHHYGYTF TGTGCCAGCAGTTCCACTGGCCACCACTATGGCTACACCTTC
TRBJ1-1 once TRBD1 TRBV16 CASSQSIGQGAPEAFF TGTGCCAGCAGCCAATCGATAGGGCAGGGGGCACCTGAAGCTTTCTTT
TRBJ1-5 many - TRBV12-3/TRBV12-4 CASSWGEEGPQHF TGTGCCAGCAGTTGGGGCGAGGAAGGGCCCCAGCATTTT
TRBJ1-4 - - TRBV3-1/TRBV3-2 CASSQEARDNEKLFF TGTGCCAGCAGCCAAGAAGCCAGGGATAATGAAAAACTGTTTTTT
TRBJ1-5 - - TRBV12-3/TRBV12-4 CASSGQNAQPQHF TGTGCCAGCAGCGGACAGAATGCTCAGCCCCAGCATTTT
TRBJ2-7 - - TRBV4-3 CASSQGRGSSYEQYF TGCGCCAGCAGCCAAGGCCGGGGTAGCTCCTACGAGCAGTACTTC
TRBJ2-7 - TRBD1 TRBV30 CAWSPGDRGSHEQYF TGTGCCTGGAGCCCCGGGGACAGGGGCTCTCACGAGCAGTACTTC
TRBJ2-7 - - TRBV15 CATSGLSSYEQYF TGTGCCACCAGCGGGCTCAGCTCCTACGAGCAGTACTTC
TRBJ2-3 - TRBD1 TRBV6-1 CASSELGTGGPRDTQYF TGTGCCAGCAGTGAATTGGGGACAGGGGGGCCTAGGGATACGCAGTATTTT
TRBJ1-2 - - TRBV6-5 CASLYVYGYTF TGTGCCAGCTTGTACGTCTATGGCTACACCTTC
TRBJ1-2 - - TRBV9 CASSVGSMNYGYTF TGTGCCAGCAGCGTAGGCTCCATGAACTATGGCTACACCTTC
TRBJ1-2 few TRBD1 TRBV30 CAWEGQPYGYTF TGTGCCTGGGAGGGACAGCCTTATGGCTACACCTTC
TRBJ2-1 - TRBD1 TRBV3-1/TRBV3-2 CASSQEVGTGADNEQFF TGTGCCAGCAGCCAAGAGGTGGGGACAGGGGCGGACAATGAGCAGTTCTTC
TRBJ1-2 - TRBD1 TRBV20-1 CSADKDRRTDF TGCAGTGCCGATAAGGACAGGCGAACAGACTTC
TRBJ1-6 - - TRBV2 CASGGGAPYNSPLHF TGTGCCAGCGGGGGAGGGGCCCCCTATAATTCACCCCTCCACTTT
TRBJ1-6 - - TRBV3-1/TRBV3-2 CASSQAGQSNSPLHF TGTGCCAGCAGCCAAGCCGGACAGAGTAATTCACCCCTCCACTTT
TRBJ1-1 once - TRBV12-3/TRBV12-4 CASSLTEAFF TGTGCCAGCAGTTTAACTGAAGCTTTCTTT
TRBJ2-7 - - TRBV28 CASSLRGYEQYF TGTGCCAGCAGTTTAAGAGGCTACGAGCAGTACTTC
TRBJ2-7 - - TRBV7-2 CASSLTTYEQYF TGTGCCAGCAGCTTAACAACCTACGAGCAGTACTTC
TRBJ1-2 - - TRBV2 CASSDRYYGYTF TGTGCCAGCAGTGATAGATACTATGGCTACACCTTC
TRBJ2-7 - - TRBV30 CAWKENYEQYF TGTGCCTGGAAGGAGAACTACGAGCAGTACTTC
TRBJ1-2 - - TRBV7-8 CASSSYDQNSYGYTF TGTGCCAGCAGCTCCTATGACCAAAACAGCTATGGCTACACCTTC
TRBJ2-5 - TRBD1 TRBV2 CASRAPGQGVETQYF TGTGCCAGCAGGGCGCCCGGACAGGGGGTTGAGACCCAGTACTTC
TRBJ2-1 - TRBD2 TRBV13 CASSLRGGYNEQFF TGTGCCAGCAGCTTGCGGGGGGGCTACAATGAGCAGTTCTTC
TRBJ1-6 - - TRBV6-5 CASSPNPADPLHF TGTGCCAGCAGTCCAAACCCCGCCGACCCCCTCCACTTT
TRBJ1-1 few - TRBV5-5 CASSLANTEAFF TGTGCCAGCAGCTTAGCGAACACTGAAGCTTTCTTT
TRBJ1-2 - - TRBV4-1 CASSQERVANYGYTF TGCGCCAGCAGCCAAGAAAGGGTAGCTAACTATGGCTACACCTTC
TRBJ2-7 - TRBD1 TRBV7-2 CASSRDRGTYEQYF TGTGCCAGCAGCCGGGACAGGGGAACCTACGAGCAGTACTTC
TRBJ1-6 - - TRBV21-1 CASSREGEVNSPLHF TGTGCCAGCAGCAGGGAAGGAGAGGTTAATTCACCCCTCCACTTT
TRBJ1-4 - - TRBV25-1 CASSEDRLGNEKLFF TGTGCCAGCAGTGAAGATCGTCTCGGCAATGAAAAACTGTTTTTT
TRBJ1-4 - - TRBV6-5 CASGVDSIGNEKLFF TGTGCCAGCGGAGTTGACAGCATCGGTAATGAAAAACTGTTTTTT
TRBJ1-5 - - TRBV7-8 CASSLERDQPQHF TGTGCCAGCAGCTTAGAGAGGGATCAGCCCCAGCATTTT
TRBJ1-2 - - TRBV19 CASLPGGRALHGYTF TGTGCCAGTCTACCGGGGGGCAGGGCGCTTCATGGCTACACCTTC
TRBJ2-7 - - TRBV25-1 CASRSDRFRLEQYF TGTGCCAGCAGATCCGACAGATTCAGACTCGAGCAGTACTTC
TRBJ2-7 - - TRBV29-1 CSVVAGRSEQYF TGCAGCGTTGTGGCAGGGAGGAGCGAGCAGTACTTC
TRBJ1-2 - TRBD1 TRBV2 CASSMQGAGGYTF TGTGCCAGCAGTATGCAGGGGGCCGGTGGCTACACCTTC
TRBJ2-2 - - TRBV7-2 CASSPSGHTGELFF TGTGCCAGCAGCCCATCGGGCCACACCGGGGAGCTGTTTTTT
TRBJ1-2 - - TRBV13 CASSLPQGNYGYTF TGTGCCAGCAGCTTACCGCAGGGGAACTATGGCTACACCTTC
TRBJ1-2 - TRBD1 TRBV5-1 CASTAGGQDNYGYTF TGCGCCAGCACCGCCGGGGGACAGGACAACTATGGCTACACCTTC
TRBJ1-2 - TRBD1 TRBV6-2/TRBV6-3 CASSPATGVFYGYTF TGTGCCAGCAGCCCTGCGACAGGGGTCTTCTATGGCTACACCTTC
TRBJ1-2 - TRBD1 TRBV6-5 CASSYSPPDRDIGYTF TGTGCCAGCAGTTACTCTCCCCCGGACAGGGATATCGGCTACACCTTC
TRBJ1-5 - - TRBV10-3 CAISPAQQRPQHF TGTGCCATCAGTCCAGCCCAGCAGCGGCCCCAGCATTTT
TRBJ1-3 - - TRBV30 CAWSVGNSGNTIYF TGTGCCTGGAGTGTGGGAAACTCTGGAAACACCATATATTTT
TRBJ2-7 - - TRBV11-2 CASSLTARYEQYF TGTGCCAGCAGCTTGACAGCGCGATACGAGCAGTACTTC
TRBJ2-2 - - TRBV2 CASSGIQARPGELFF TGTGCCAGCAGTGGGATACAGGCGAGACCCGGGGAGCTGTTTTTT